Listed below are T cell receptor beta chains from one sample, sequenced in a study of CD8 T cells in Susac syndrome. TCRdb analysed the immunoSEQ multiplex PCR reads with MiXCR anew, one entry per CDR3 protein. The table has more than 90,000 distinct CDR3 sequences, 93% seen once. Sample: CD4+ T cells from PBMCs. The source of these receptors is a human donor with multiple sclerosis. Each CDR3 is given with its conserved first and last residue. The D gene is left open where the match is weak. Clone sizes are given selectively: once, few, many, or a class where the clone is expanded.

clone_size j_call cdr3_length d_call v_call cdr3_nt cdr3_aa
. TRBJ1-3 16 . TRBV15 TGTGCCACCAGCAGAGATTACTTACTCTCTGGAAACACCATATATTTT CATSRDYLLSGNTIYF
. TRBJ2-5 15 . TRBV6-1 TGTGCCAGCAGGAGACCGGGACCCACTCAAGAGACCCAGTACTTC CASRRPGPTQETQYF
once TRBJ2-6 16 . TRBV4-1 TGCGCCAGCAGCGTACAGGGGGGGGCTGGGGCCAACGTCCTGACTTTC CASSVQGGAGANVLTF
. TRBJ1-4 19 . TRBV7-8 TGTGCCAGCAGCTTAGAGGTGGTATCACTAGTCCCAACTAATGAAAAACTGTTTTTT CASSLEVVSLVPTNEKLFF
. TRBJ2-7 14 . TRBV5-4 TGTGCCAGCAGCTTCGACTCCCGTGGCGGCGAGCAGTACTTC CASSFDSRGGEQYF
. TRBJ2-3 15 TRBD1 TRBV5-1 TGCGCCAGCAGCCTACAGGGGTATCTCACAGATACGCAGTATTTT CASSLQGYLTDTQYF
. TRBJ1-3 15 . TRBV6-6 TGTGCCAGCAGTCGACAGAGGAGCTCTGGAAACACCATATATTTT CASSRQRSSGNTIYF
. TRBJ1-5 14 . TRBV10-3 TGTGCCATCAGTGAGTCGCGGGGCAATCAGCCCCAGCATTTT CAISESRGNQPQHF
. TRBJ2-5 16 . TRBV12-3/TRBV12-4 TGTGCCAGCAGTTTGGCGGAGACAGAACACGGAGAGACCCAGTACTTC CASSLAETEHGETQYF
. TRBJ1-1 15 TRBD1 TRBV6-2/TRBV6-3 TGTGCCAGCAGTTACTGGCAGGGGGCCGACACTGAAGCTTTCTTT CASSYWQGADTEAFF
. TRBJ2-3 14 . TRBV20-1 TGCAGTGCTGGGCAGGATCCGTACACAGATACGCAGTATTTT CSAGQDPYTDTQYF
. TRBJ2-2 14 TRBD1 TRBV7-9 TGTGCCAGCAGCTGGGACAGGGGCACCGGGGAGCTGTTTTTT CASSWDRGTGELFF
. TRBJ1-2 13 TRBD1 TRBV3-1 TGTGCCAGCAGTCGGGGACAGTCCTATGGCTACACCTTC CASSRGQSYGYTF
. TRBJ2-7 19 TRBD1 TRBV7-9 TGTGCCAGCAGCTTAGCGAGCTCCACGGACAGGGCCAGGTCCTACGAGCAGTACTTC CASSLASSTDRARSYEQYF
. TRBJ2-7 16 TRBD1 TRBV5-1 TGCGCCAGCAGCTTATCGACCGGGACAGGACTCTACGAGCAGTACTTC CASSLSTGTGLYEQYF
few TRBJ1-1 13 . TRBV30 TGTGCCTGGAGTGTAAGTTGGGGCACTGAAGCTTTCTTT CAWSVSWGTEAFF
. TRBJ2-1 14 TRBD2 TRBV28 TGTGCCAGTAGACTAGCGGGGAGACACAATGAGCAGTTCTTC CASRLAGRHNEQFF
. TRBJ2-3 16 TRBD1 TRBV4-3 TGCGCCAGCAGCCAGACGACAGGGGGTGGGAGAGATACGCAGTATTTT CASSQTTGGGRDTQYF
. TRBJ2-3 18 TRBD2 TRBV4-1 TGCGCCAGCAGCCAAGTCTCCCTGCGGGGGAGAGCTCCAGATACGCAGTATTTT CASSQVSLRGRAPDTQYF
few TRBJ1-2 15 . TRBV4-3 TGCGCCAGCAGCCACGATACCAGAGCTAACTATGGCTACACCTTC CASSHDTRANYGYTF
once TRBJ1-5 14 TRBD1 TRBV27 TGTGCCAGCAGGCCGGGACAGGGTTATCAGCCCCAGCATTTT CASRPGQGYQPQHF
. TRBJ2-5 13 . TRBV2 TGTGCCAGCAGTGAGCGGTTGGTGGAGACCCAGTACTTC CASSERLVETQYF
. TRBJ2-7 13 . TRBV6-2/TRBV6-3 TGTGCCAGCAGTCCCAGTGTAACCTACGAGCAGTACTTC CASSPSVTYEQYF
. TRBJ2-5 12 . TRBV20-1 TGCAGTCCCTGCCGACAGGAAGAGACCCAGTACTTC CSPCRQEETQYF
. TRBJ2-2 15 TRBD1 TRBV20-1 TGCAGTGTGAAAGGACAGGCCGGGGCAGCCGGGGAGCTGTTTTTT CSVKGQAGAAGELFF
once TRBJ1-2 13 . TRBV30 TGTGCCTGGAGTGGATCCTCGGGGAGGGGCTACACCTTC CAWSGSSGRGYTF
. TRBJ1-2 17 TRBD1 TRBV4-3 TGCGCCAGCAGCCAAGATTGGGACGGGACAGGGAGAAGTGGCTACACCTTC CASSQDWDGTGRSGYTF
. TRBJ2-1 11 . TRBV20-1 TGCAGTGCTGGACAGAATAGTGAGCAGTTCTTC CSAGQNSEQFF
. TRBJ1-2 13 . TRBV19 TGTGCCAGTAGTATTTACAGGGCCTATGGCTACACCTTC CASSIYRAYGYTF
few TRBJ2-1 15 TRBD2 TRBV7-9 TGTGCCAGCAGCCTTGGGACTAGCGGGGGAAGTGAGCAGTTCTTC CASSLGTSGGSEQFF
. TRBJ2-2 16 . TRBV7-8 TGTGCCAGCAGCTTAGCGGCGGTCGCGAACACCGGGGAGCTGTTTTTT CASSLAAVANTGELFF
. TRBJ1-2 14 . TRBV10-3 TGTGCCATCAGTGAGTCGAGGGGAAGGCATGGCTACACCTTC CAISESRGRHGYTF
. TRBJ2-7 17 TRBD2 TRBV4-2 TGTGCCAGCAGCCTGAGGACTAGCGGGGGCCCCTCCTACGAGCAGTACTTC CASSLRTSGGPSYEQYF
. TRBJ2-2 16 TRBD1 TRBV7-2 TGTGCCAGCAGCGCCCCAGGACAGGGGGGTTCCGGGGAGCTGTTTTTT CASSAPGQGGSGELFF
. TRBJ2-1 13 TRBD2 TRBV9 TGTGCCAGCAGCTCGGGACTAGCGGGGGAGCAGTTCTTC CASSSGLAGEQFF
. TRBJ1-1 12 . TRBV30 TGTGCCTGGAACGGTTTCAGAACTGAAGCTTTCTTT CAWNGFRTEAFF
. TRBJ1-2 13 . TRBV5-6 TGTGCCAGCACCCTTTCCCTGGGCTATGGCTACACCTTC CASTLSLGYGYTF
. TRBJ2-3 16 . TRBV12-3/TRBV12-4 TGTGCCAGCAGACCTCTCGGACAGACTAGCACAGATACGCAGTATTTT CASRPLGQTSTDTQYF
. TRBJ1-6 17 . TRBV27 TGTGCCAGCAGTACCGGACGGATCCTCTCTGATAATTCACCCCTCCACTTT CASSTGRILSDNSPLHF
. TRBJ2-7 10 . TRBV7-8 TGTGCCAGCAGCAACTACGAGCAGTACTTC CASSNYEQYF
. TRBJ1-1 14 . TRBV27 TGTGCCAGTTACCCCCAGGGGAGGAACACTGAAGCTTTCTTT CASYPQGRNTEAFF
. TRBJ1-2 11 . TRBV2 TGTGCCAGCAGCACAGGGTACGGCTACACCTTC CASSTGYGYTF
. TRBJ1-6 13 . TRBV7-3 TGTGCCAGCAGCCCGACAATTAATTCACCCCTCCACTTT CASSPTINSPLHF
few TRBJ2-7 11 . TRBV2 TGTGCCAGCACTACGTCCTACGAGCAGTACTTC CASTTSYEQYF
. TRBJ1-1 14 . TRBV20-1 TGCAGTGCTTCTAAGGGACATCTAAACACTGAAGCTTTCTTT CSASKGHLNTEAFF
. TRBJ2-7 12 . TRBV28 TGTGCCAGTTGGACTCCGGGGTACGAGCAGTACTTC CASWTPGYEQYF
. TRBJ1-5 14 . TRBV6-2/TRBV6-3 TGTGCCAGCAGTCACGACACATTCAATCAGCCCCAGCATTTT CASSHDTFNQPQHF
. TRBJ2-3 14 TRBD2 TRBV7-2 TGTGCCAGCAGCCCAGGACTAGCGACAGATACGCAGTATTTT CASSPGLATDTQYF
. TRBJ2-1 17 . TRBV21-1 TGTGCCAGCAGCTCCCCCGCGGCTAGCGGGGGATACAATGAGCAGTTCTTC CASSSPAASGGYNEQFF
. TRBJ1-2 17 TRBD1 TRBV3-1 TGTGCCAGCAGCCAAGATTTAGGACAGGGGCAGGACTATGGCTACACCTTC CASSQDLGQGQDYGYTF
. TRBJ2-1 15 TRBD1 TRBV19 TGTGCCAGTACTAGGGACAGGTCCTCCTACAATGAGCAGTTCTTC CASTRDRSSYNEQFF
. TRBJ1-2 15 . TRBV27 TGTGCCAGCAGTTTCTCCCACAGGGCGAAGAGGGGCTACACCTTC CASSFSHRAKRGYTF
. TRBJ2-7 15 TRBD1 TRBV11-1 TGTGCCAGCAGTTTCGACAGGGGTCCTTCCTACGAGCAGTACTTC CASSFDRGPSYEQYF